The entry that follows covers one T cell receptor beta chain sequence. Conversion of TCR transcripts into cDNA relied on 5'RACE template switching, which added a universal primer site and UMIs. TCRdb reprocessed the 5' RACE reads via MiXCR and lists one record per CDR3 protein. The sample lists approximately 150,000 distinct CDR3 sequences; roughly 6.2% were seen once. These data come from a study of T cells after yellow fever vaccination. The CDR3 runs to 17 residues. CDR1 and CDR2 from the germline V gene are DFQATT and SNEGSKA (reference sequence). V shed 4 bases and J 0 bases; nucleotides not matched to a gene: 9.

The sequence was collected from a man between 18 and 29 years old who received the YFV17D yellow fever vaccine. The chain combines TRBV20-1 with TRBJ2-6; the match to TRBD2 covers 7 bases. The specimen was CD4+ T cells sorted from PBMCs, collected on the day of the first yellow fever vaccination. CDR3: CSAKGSGYPSGANVLTF. CDR3 nucleotide sequence: TGCAGTGCTAAAGGTAGCGGGTATCCCTCTGGGGCCAACGTCCTGACTTTC.